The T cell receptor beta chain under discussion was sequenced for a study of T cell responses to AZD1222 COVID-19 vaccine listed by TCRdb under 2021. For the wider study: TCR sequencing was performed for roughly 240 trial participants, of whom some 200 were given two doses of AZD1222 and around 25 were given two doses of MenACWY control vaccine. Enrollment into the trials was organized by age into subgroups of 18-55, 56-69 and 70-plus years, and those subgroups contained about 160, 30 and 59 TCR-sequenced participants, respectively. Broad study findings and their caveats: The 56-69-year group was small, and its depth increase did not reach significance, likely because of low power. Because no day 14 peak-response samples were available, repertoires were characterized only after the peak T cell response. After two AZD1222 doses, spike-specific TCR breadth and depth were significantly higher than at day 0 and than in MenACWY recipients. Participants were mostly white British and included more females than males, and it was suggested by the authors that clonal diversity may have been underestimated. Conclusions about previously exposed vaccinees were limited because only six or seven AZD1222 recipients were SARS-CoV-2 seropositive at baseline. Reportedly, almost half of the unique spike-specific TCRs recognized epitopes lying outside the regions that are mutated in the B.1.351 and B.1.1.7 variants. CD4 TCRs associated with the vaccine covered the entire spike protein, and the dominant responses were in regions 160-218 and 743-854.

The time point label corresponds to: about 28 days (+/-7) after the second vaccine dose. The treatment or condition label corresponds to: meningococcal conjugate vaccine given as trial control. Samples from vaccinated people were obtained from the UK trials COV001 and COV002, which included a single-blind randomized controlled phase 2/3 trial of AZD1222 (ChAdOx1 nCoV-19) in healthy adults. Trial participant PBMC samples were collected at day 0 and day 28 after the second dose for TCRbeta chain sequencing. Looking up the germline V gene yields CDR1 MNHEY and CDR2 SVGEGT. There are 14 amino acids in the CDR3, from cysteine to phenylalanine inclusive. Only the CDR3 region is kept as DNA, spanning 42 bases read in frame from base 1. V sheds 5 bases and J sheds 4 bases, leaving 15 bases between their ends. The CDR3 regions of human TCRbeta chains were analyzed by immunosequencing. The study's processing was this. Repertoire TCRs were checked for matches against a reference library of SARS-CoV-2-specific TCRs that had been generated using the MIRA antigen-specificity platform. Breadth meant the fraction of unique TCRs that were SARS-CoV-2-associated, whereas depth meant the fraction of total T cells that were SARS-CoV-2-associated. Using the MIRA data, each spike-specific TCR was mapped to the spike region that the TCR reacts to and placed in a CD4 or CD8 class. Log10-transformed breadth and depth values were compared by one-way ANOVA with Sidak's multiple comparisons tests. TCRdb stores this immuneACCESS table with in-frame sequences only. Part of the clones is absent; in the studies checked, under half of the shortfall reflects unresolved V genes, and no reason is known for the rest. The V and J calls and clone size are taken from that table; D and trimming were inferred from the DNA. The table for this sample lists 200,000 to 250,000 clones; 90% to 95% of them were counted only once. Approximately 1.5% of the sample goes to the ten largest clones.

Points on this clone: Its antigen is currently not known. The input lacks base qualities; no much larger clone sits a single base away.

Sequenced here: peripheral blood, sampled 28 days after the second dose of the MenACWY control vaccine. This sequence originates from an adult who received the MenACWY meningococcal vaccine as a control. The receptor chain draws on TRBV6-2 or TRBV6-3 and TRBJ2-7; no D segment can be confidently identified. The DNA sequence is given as TGTGCCAGCAGTAACGTACTGGGCGAATACGAGCAGTACTTC. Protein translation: CASSNVLGEYEQYF.